This TCR beta chain originates from a study of blood T cells in healthy people across ages. Germline V gives CDR1 SGHRS, CDR2 YFSETQ. The CDR3 extends over 14 amino acids. V was pared by 4 bases and J by 5 bases, with 15 bases between. This clonotype was picked up a small number of times. Each donor had roughly 10 milliliters of peripheral blood drawn. Next came a second PCR, run for roughly 7 to 12 cycles, which used a sample-barcoded 5' primer along with a J-beta primer mix. TCRdb processed the 5' RACE reads anew with MiXCR; each CDR3 protein has one entry. Of roughly 1,000,000 distinct CDR3 sequences in the sample, approximately 25% were seen once. This same sample was also taken into another study, of T cells of mothers and their children.

The sequenced sample consisted of blood. This chain links TRBV5-1 with TRBJ2-5; D possibly corresponds to TRBD2 (5 bases). The sequence was obtained from a girl aged 2 to 9 in good health. The CDR3 is CASSHGVTGETQYF. CDR3 DNA: TGCGCCAGCAGCCACGGGGTTACGGGGGAGACCCAGTACTTC.